This passage covers 23 T cell receptor beta chains from one sample sequenced in a study of blood T cell repertoires in COVID-19 (TCRdb year 2020). The library was built by means of the immunoSEQ multiplex PCR assay. Imported from immuneACCESS, the table was reduced by TCRdb to in-frame sequences with V and J called. These copies leave out some clones; in studies compared against another copy, an unresolved V gene accounts for under half, and the cause of the remainder is not known. The sample table lists under 150,000 clones, 70% to 90% of them with a count of one. The ten largest clones add up to approximately 8% of the sample. The source material was peripheral blood. These receptors were taken from a woman in her sixties with COVID-19, enrolled during active disease.

The chain recombines TRBV3-1 (or the pseudogene TRBV3-2) with TRBJ1-3; no definite D call. Trimming pared 0 bases from V and 0 bases from J, leaving 3 bases between. Germline values: CDR1 LGHDT, CDR2 YNNKEL (reference sequence). The CDR3 contains 14 residues. The CDR3 nucleotides are TGTGCCAGCAGCCAAGACAGCTCTGGAAACACCATATATTTT. Protein product: CASSQDSSGNTIYF.

The CDR3 reads CASSIGRGSDEQFF. The CDR3, as DNA: TGTGCCAGTAGTATAGGTCGGGGTTCTGATGAGCAGTTCTTC. The chain recombines TRBV19 with TRBJ2-1, with D tentatively TRBD2 (5 bases). The CDR3 runs 14 residues. V lost 1 base, J lost 8 bases, and 12 bases lay in between. Germline V lookup: CDR1 LNHDA, CDR2 SQIVND (reference sequence). Full variable domain (outside the CDR3, taken from reference TRBV19 and TRBJ2-1): DGGITQSPKYLFRKEGQNVTLSCEQNLNHDAMYWYRQDPGQGLRLIYYSQIVNDFQKGDIAEGYSVSREKKESFPLTVTSAQKNPTAFYLCASSIGRGSDEQFFGPGTRLTVL.

V and J are TRBV21-1 and TRBJ2-3; the table's TRBD2 call for D was not verified on the DNA. TRBV21-1 has pseudogene status. The CDR3 covers 19 residues. For the CDR3, the DNA is TGTGCCAGCAGCCTTCGGCAGCGGGGGACCCCCTGGGCTCCAGATACGCAGTATTTT. It translates to CASSLRQRGTPWAPDTQYF.

This chain connects TRBV6-6 to TRBJ1-1; D ambiguous. Trimming removed 5 bases at V and 8 bases at J, with 12 bases between. The V gene's germline CDR1 is MNHNY and CDR2 SVGAGI (reference sequence). The CDR3 totals 12 residues. CDR3 residues: CASSQSPIEAFF. CDR3 DNA sequence: TGTGCCAGCAGTCAGAGCCCTATAGAAGCTTTCTTT.

This clone was counted a single time. This chain connects TRBV14 to TRBJ2-2; 10 positions agree with TRBD2. The CDR3 contains 19 residues. V was clipped by 1 base and J by 5 bases; unmatched bases: 13. Germline V gene data show CDR1 as SGHDN and CDR2 as FVKESK. The CDR3 here is CASSQAPSGGTIRTGELFF. CDR3 sequence (DNA): TGTGCCAGCAGCCAAGCCCCTAGCGGGGGAACTATTAGGACCGGGGAGCTGTTTTTT.

This sequence joins TRBV9 and TRBJ1-5; a possible D gene is TRBD1 (5 bases). Trimming pared 2 bases from V and 8 bases from J, leaving 11 bases between. This CDR3 is built from 13 residues. Germline-derived CDR1 and CDR2 are SGDLS and YYNGEE. In DNA, the CDR3 is TGTGCCAGCAGCGTTTCGGGGGGGGAGCCCCAGCATTTT. Protein product: CASSVSGGEPQHF.

This chain joins TRBV6-5 and TRBJ1-2; D gene uncertain. The CDR3 is made up of 15 amino acids. V dropped 6 bases and J dropped 2 bases, with 16 bases sitting between them. CDR1 and CDR2 from the germline V gene are MNHEY and SVGAGI. CDR3 region: CASRLTDATNYGYTF. The CDR3 DNA is TGTGCCAGCAGACTAACTGACGCGACCAACTATGGCTACACCTTC.

The V and J genes are TRBV4-2 and TRBJ2-7, with a tentative D call TRBD2 (5 bases). Germline V lookup: CDR1 LGHNA, CDR2 YNFKEQ. The CDR3 is 17 amino acids. The V and J ends lost 3 bases and 0 bases respectively, with 18 bases between them. CDR3 nucleotide sequence: TGTGCCAGCAGCCAGGCTCCAGTGACCGGAGGCTCCTACGAGCAGTACTTC. Protein product: CASSQAPVTGGSYEQYF.

This clone appeared a single time. The genes are TRBV2 and TRBJ2-5; 9 bases map to TRBD1. The ends lost 6 bases at V and 5 bases at J; junction bases unmatched: 7. There are 14 residues in the CDR3. CDR1 and CDR2 from the germline V gene are SNHLY and FYNNEI. CDR3 DNA sequence: TGTGCCAGCAGGCCCACCACAGGGGGCGAGACCCAGTACTTC. Translation gives CASRPTTGGETQYF.

The V call is TRBV5-1, the J call TRBJ2-7; 9 bases match TRBD1. The trim removed 0 bases at V and 4 bases at J, leaving 5 bases unmatched. This CDR3 comprises 15 residues. Germline values: CDR1 SGHRS, CDR2 YFSETQ. The CDR3 nucleotides read TGCGCCAGCAGCTTGGCGACAGGGGGTGTTTACGAGCAGTACTTC. This translates into CASSLATGGVYEQYF.

V gene TRBV10-3 combines with J gene TRBJ1-5; D possibly corresponds to TRBD1 (6 bases). There are 15 residues in the CDR3. Trimming took off 2 bases at V and 2 bases at J, with 10 bases between the two ends. Looked up from germline, CDR1 is ENHRY and CDR2 is SYGVKD. This chain's CDR3 is CAISEGRGGNQPQHF. The CDR3 DNA reads as TGTGCCATCAGTGAGGGCAGGGGTGGCAATCAGCCCCAGCATTTT.

J is TRBJ2-3 and V is TRBV5-4; 14 nucleotides match TRBD2. The CDR3 loop spans 15 amino acids. CDR1 is SGHNT and CDR2 is YYREEE in the germline V gene (reference sequence). The J segment lost 4 bases and the V segment lost 4 bases, leaving 2 bases of the junction unmatched. CDR3 in amino acids: CASSPGLAGADTQYF. The DNA for the CDR3 is TGTGCCAGCAGCCCGGGACTAGCGGGGGCAGATACGCAGTATTTT.

The chain joins TRBV2 to TRBJ1-1; possibly TRBD1 for D (6 bases). Germline CDR1 is SNHLY and CDR2 is FYNNEI. V was clipped by 6 bases and J by 1 base, with 12 bases between them. This CDR3 has 14 residues. The CDR3 here is CASSADRKNTEAFF. Written as DNA, the CDR3 is TGTGCCAGCAGCGCTGACAGGAAGAACACTGAAGCTTTCTTT.

V and J are TRBV29-1 and TRBJ1-1, with TRBD1 identical over 8 bases. V lost 5 bases, J lost 8 bases, and 4 bases stayed unmatched. This CDR3 is built from 11 residues. The germline V gene encodes CDR1 SQVTM and CDR2 ANQGSEA. Written as DNA, the CDR3 is TGCAGCGTTAGGGCAGGGGGCGAAGCTTTCTTT. The encoded protein is CSVRAGGEAFF.

There are a few counts of this clone. J is TRBJ2-7 and V is TRBV3-1 (or the pseudogene TRBV3-2), with 10 nucleotides matching TRBD2. The V gene's germline CDR1 is LGHDT and CDR2 YNNKEL (reference sequence). The ends lost 5 bases at V and 0 bases at J; junction bases unmatched: 7. The CDR3 spans 16 residues. The chain's CDR3 is CASSSGLAESSYEQYF. For the CDR3, the DNA is TGTGCCAGCAGCTCAGGACTAGCGGAAAGCTCCTACGAGCAGTACTTC.

The chain has TRBV7-9 and TRBJ1-2, with 11 bases identical to TRBD1. After removal of 5 bases from V and 3 bases from J, the junction contained 8 bases not matched to a gene. This CDR3 spans 16 amino acids. From germline, CDR1 is SEHNR and CDR2 FQNEAQ (reference sequence). CDR3: CASSEWTGGGYYGYTF. The CDR3 DNA follows: TGTGCCAGCAGCGAATGGACAGGGGGCGGATACTATGGCTACACCTTC.

The chain couples TRBV10-3 to TRBJ2-3; unclear D gene. Germline CDR1 and CDR2: ENHRY and SYGVKD. This CDR3 region has 11 residues. The V end lost 4 bases, the J end lost 6 bases, and 5 bases lay between the germline ends. The CDR3 DNA reads TGTGCCATCAGTGCGCGCGATACGCAGTATTTT. It codes for CAISARDTQYF.

The genes are TRBV3-1 (or the pseudogene TRBV3-2) and TRBJ1-2; D ambiguous. V lost 0 bases and J 0 bases, leaving 5 bases between the germline ends. Germline assignment: CDR1 LGHDT and CDR2 YNNKEL (reference sequence). The CDR3 extends over 14 amino acids. The CDR3, as DNA: TGTGCCAGCAGCCAAGACACAGCTAACTATGGCTACACCTTC. This gives the protein CASSQDTANYGYTF.

The J gene is TRBJ1-1, the V gene TRBV29-1; tentatively, D is TRBD1 (5 bases). Trimming removed 6 bases at V and 1 base at J, with 9 bases between. Germline CDR1 reads SQVTM; CDR2 reads ANQGSEA. The CDR3 is made up of 12 amino acids. CDR3 DNA sequence: TGCAGCGTGCGACAGACGAACACTGAAGCTTTCTTT. This encodes CSVRQTNTEAFF.

V and J are TRBV27 and TRBJ2-5; D perhaps matches TRBD2 (6 bases). The V gene lost 6 bases and the J gene lost 5 bases, with 13 bases spanning the gap. The V gene's germline CDR1 is MNHEY and CDR2 SMNVEV (reference sequence). The CDR3 is 13 residues long. The CDR3 coding sequence is TGTGCCAGCAGAGTGATTGGAGGGGAGACCCAGTACTTC. This encodes CASRVIGGETQYF.

J is TRBJ1-6 and V is TRBV14; maybe TRBD1 (5 bases). CDR3 length equals 19 residues. V lost 6 bases, J lost 0 bases, and 21 bases lay in between. Per the germline V gene, CDR1 is SGHDN and CDR2 is FVKESK. The CDR3 nucleotides are TGTGCCAGCAGTGTAAAAACCGCAGGGATTAGCTCCTATAATTCACCCCTCCACTTT. This translates into CASSVKTAGISSYNSPLHF.

V gene TRBV15 combines with J gene TRBJ2-3, with unresolved D. Germline values: CDR1 LNHNV, CDR2 YYDKDF (reference sequence). The CDR3 runs 15 residues. V was cut by 0 bases and J by 2 bases, with 9 bases left in between. The CDR3 DNA is TGTGCCACCAGCAGAGATGGCAAAATCACAGATACGCAGTATTTT. This gives the protein CATSRDGKITDTQYF.

This clone was observed a single time. The chain links TRBV29-1 to TRBJ2-5; D unresolved. Trimming removed 3 bases at V and 5 bases at J, with 10 bases between. Germline CDR1 and CDR2: SQVTM and ANQGSEA. This CDR3 has 12 amino acids. The CDR3 coding sequence is TGCAGCGTTGATGAGTCGCGGGAGACCCAGTACTTC. Translating gives CSVDESRETQYF.